The 6 T cell receptor beta chains listed next were all sequenced from one sample in a study of cytomegalovirus exposure and HLA in healthy donors. PCR involved 60 Vbeta and 13 Jbeta primers. Measured with immunoSEQ multiplex PCR; TCRdb has only the in-frame clones, and not every one. Of roughly 140,000 clones listed, roughly 80% were seen once; the top ten hold 3.5% to 5.5%. Sample: PBMCs. These receptors came from a woman aged 40 to 55 in good health and CMV-seropositive.

The chain is built from TRBV11-2 and TRBJ2-7; 10 bases line up with TRBD1. The germline CDR1 and CDR2 sequences are SGHAT and FQNNGV. The CDR3 runs 15 residues. With 5 bases clipped from V and 1 base from J, the junction kept 5 bases outside the gene matches. The CDR3, as DNA: TGTGCCAGCAGCCGATGGACAGGGGGTTCCTACGAGCAGTACTTC. Its translation is CASSRWTGGSYEQYF.

The CDR3 coding sequence is TGTGCCAGCAGCTTAGTTGAGGTGGGCAATCAGCCCCAGCATTTT. Its translation is CASSLVEVGNQPQHF. This chain links TRBV7-9 with TRBJ1-5, with D hard to call. Germline CDR1 SEHNR, CDR2 FQNEAQ (reference sequence). V was trimmed by 1 base and J by 2 bases, leaving 9 bases between them. The CDR3 sequence is 15 residues long.

This chain links TRBV6-5 with TRBJ2-7; D not resolved. CDR1 is MNHEY and CDR2 is SVGAGI in the germline V gene. The CDR3 is 14 amino acids. The V end was cut by 6 bases, the J end by 1 base, with 13 bases between. CDR3 in amino acids: CASSPSRRSYEQYF. The CDR3 bases are TGTGCCAGCAGCCCCTCCCGGCGGTCCTACGAGCAGTACTTC.

This chain connects TRBV2 to TRBJ2-4; TRBD1 is a possible D gene (6 bases). The CDR3 has 16 residues. V was shortened by 7 bases and J by 3 bases, with 19 bases between the two germline ends. Germline CDR1 SNHLY, CDR2 FYNNEI. CDR3 protein: CASKGFGTYLKNIQYF. In DNA form, the CDR3 reads TGTGCCAGCAAAGGGTTCGGGACATACCTCAAAAACATTCAGTACTTC.

This clone occurred a few times. The rearrangement uses TRBV4-3 and TRBJ1-1; no clear D gene. Trimming removed 2 bases at V and 1 base at J, with 11 bases between. From germline, CDR1 is LGHNA and CDR2 YSLEER. The length of the CDR3 is 15 residues. For the CDR3, the DNA is TGCGCCAGCAGCCAATCAAGCGCAGAGAACACTGAAGCTTTCTTT. Its translation is CASSQSSAENTEAFF.

The J gene is TRBJ2-1, the V gene TRBV28; D possibly corresponds to TRBD1 (6 bases). The CDR3 is 16 amino acids. Between the trimmed V and J ends, which lost 5 bases and 5 bases, there was a span of 19 bases. CDR1 and CDR2 from the germline V gene are MDHEN and SYDVKM. The CDR3 bases are TGTGCCAGCAGTGGTCTCCAGGGGTTTGGTGACAATGAGCAGTTCTTC. It yields the protein CASSGLQGFGDNEQFF.